This entry is about one T cell receptor beta chain. Authors' data handling: Amplification from reference gene primers served as the basis for estimated nucleated cell counts. Clones were read by immunoSEQ multiplex PCR, and TCRdb kept only the in-frame ones, dropping some. The DNA gave D and trimming, while V, J and clone size come from that table. The sample holds about 280,000 clones; about 90% are singletons and the top ten take around 11%. Patients at the Seattle site were enrolled during active infection and followed longitudinally. The CDR3 extends over 14 amino acids. Germline lookup yields CDR1 SGHRS and CDR2 YFSETQ. The J segment lost 4 bases and the V segment lost 4 bases, leaving 6 bases of the junction unmatched. The sample belongs to a study of blood T cell repertoires in COVID-19. Study as a whole: Acute-phase and convalescent COVID-19 samples originated in the United States, Italy and Spain. From T cells, B-cell-depleted T cells, or PBMCs came the material, which was cDNA or gDNA.

The sequencing input was peripheral blood. The chain links TRBV5-1 to TRBJ2-7; 9 nucleotides agree with TRBD1. The origin of this receptor is a woman under 40 with COVID-19, enrolled during active disease. CDR3 bases: TGCGCCAGCAGCCCCGGGACAGGGCTATACGAGCAGTACTTC. It translates to CASSPGTGLYEQYF.